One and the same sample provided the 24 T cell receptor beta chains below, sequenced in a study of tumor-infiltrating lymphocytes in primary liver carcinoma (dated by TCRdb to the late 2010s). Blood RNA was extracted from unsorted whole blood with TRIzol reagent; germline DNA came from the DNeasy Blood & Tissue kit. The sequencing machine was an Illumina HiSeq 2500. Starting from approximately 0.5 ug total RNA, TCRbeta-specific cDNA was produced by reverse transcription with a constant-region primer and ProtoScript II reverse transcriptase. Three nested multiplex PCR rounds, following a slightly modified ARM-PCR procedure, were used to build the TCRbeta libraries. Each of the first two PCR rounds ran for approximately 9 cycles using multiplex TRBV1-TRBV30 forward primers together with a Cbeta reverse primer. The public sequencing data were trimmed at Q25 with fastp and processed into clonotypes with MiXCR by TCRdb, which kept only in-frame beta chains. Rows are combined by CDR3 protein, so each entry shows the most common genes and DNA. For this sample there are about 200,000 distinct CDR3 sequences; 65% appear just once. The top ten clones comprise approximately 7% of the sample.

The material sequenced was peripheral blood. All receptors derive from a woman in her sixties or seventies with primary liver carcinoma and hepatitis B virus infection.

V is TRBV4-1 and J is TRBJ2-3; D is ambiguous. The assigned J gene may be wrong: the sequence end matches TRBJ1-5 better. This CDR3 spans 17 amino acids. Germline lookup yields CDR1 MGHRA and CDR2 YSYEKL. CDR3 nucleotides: TGCGCCAGCAGCCCTTTCACGGGATCTTCTAACACAGATACGCAGCATTTT. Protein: CASSPFTGSSNTDTQHF.

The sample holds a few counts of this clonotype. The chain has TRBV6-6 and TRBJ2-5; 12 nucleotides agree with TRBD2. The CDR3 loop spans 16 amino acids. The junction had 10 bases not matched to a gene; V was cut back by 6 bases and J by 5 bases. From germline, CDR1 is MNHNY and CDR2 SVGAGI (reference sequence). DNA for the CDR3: TGTGCCAGCAGCCAACCTAGCGGGAGGGCCAGGGAGACCCAGTACTTC. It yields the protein CASSQPSGRARETQYF.

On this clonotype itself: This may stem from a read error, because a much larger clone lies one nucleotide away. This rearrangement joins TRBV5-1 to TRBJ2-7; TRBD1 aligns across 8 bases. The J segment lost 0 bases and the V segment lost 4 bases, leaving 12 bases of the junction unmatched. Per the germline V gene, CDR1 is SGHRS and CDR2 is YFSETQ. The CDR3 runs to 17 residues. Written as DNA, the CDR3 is TGCGCCAGCAGCCTCCGGGGCAGGGGGCAGTTCTCCTACGAGCAGTACTTC. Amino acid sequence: CASSLRGRGQFSYEQYF.

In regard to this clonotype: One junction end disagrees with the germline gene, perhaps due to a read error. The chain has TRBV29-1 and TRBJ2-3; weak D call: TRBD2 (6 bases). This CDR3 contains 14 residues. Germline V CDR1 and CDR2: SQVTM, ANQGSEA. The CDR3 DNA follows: TGCATCGTTGACGGCGGGATGGGTGCAGATACGCAGTATTTT. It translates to CIVDGGMGADTQYF.

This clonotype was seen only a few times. The CDR3 spells CASIRIFGQQETQYF. DNA for the CDR3: TGTGCCAGCATCCGAATATTCGGACAGCAAGAGACCCAGTACTTC. This chain connects TRBV21-1 to TRBJ2-5; the table calls TRBD1, which could not be checked here. TRBV21-1 is recorded as a pseudogene. This CDR3 is 15 amino acids long.

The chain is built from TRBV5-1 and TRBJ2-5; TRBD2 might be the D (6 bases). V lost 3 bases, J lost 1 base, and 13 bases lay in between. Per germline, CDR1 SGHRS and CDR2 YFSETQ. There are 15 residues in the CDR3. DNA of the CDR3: TGCGCCAGCAGCTCGAACATGGGACTCCAAGAGACCCAGTACTTC. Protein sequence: CASSSNMGLQETQYF.

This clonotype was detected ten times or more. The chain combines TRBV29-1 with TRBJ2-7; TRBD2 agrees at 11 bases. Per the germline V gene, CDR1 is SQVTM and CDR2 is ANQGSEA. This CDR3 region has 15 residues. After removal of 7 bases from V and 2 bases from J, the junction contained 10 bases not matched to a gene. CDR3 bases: TGCAGCGCTCGGGCTAGCGGGAGGCAACCCTACGAGCAGTACTTC. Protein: CSARASGRQPYEQYF.

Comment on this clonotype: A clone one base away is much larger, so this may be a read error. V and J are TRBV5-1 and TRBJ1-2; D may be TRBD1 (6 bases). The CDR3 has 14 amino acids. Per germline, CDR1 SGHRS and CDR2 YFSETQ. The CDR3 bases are TGTGCCAGCACCGTAGGGGGGGCGCGGTATGGCTACACCTTC. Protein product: CASTVGGARYGYTF.

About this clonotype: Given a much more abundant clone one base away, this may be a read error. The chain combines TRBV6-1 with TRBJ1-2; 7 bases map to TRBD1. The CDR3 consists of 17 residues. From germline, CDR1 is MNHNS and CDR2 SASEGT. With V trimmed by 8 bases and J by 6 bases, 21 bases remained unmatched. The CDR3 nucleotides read TGTGCCAGCGGAACCCTGGTCGGGGTTGGGACAGTCGATGGCTACACCTTC. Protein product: CASGTLVGVGTVDGYTF.

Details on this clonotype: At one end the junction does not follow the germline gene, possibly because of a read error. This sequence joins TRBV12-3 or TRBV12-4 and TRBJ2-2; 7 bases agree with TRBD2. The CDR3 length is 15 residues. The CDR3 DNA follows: TGTGTCAGCATCCTAGGTGGGGGGGGCACCGGGGAGCTGTTTTTT. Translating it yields CVSILGGGGTGELFF.

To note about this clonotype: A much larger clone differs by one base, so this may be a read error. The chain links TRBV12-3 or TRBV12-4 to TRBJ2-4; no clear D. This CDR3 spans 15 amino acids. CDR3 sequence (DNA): TGTGCCAGCAGTTTGCACCAGGCAGCCAAAATCATTCAGTACTTC. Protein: CASSLHQAAKIIQYF.

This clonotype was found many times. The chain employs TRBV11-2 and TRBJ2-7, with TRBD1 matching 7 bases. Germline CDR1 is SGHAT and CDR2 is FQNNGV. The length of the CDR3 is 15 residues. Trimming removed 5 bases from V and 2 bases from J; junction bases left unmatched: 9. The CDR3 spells CASSLHRGRAYEQYF. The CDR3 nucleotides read TGTGCCAGCAGCCTCCACAGGGGACGGGCCTACGAGCAGTACTTC.

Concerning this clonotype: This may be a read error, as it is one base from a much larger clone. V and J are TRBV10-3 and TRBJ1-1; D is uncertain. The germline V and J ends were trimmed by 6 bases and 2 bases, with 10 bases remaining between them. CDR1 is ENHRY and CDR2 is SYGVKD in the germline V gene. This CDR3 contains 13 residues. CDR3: CAIRTGGNTEAFF. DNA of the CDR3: TGTGCCATCAGAACTGGCGGTAACACTGAAGCTTTCTTT.

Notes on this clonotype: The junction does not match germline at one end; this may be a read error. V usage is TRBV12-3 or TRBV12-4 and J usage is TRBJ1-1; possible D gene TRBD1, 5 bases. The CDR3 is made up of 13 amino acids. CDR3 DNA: TGTGCCAGCAGCAGACGGGGGAACACTGAAACTTTCTTT. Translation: CASSRRGNTETFF.

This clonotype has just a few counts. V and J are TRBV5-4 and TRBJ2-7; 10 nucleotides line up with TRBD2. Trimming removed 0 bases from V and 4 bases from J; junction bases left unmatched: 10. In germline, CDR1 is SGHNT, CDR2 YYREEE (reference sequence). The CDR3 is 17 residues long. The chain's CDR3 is CASSLVWDSAGGYEQYF. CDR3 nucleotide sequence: TGTGCCAGCAGCTTGGTTTGGGATTCAGCGGGGGGGTACGAGCAGTACTTC.

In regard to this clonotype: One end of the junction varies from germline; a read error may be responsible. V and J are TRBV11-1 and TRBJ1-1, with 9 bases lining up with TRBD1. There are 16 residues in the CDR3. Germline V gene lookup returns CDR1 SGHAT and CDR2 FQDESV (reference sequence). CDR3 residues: CANSLQNRGLGTKAFF. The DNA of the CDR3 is TGTGCCAACAGCTTACAGAACAGGGGGCTAGGCACTAAAGCTTTCTTT.

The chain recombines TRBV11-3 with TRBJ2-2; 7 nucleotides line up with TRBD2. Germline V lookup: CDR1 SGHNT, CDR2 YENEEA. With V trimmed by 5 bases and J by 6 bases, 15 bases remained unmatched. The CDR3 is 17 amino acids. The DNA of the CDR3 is TGTGCCAGCAGCCGCACACCACTAGCGAGAGTTCCCGGGGAGCTGTTTTTT. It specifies CASSRTPLARVPGELFF.

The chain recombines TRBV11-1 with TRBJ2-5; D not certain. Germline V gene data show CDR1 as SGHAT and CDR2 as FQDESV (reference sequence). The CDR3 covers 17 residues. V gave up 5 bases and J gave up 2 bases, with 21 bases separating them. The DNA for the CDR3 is TGTGCCAGCAGCCCGGGCACGTCTAGGGTCTTACAAGAGACCCAGTACTTC. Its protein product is CASSPGTSRVLQETQYF.

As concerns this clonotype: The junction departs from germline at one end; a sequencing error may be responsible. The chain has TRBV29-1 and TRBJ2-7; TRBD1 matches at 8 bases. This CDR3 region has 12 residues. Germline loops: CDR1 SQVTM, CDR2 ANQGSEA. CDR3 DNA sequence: TGCGGCGTTGACAGGGGTCTCGACGAACAGTACTTC. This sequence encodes CGVDRGLDEQYF.

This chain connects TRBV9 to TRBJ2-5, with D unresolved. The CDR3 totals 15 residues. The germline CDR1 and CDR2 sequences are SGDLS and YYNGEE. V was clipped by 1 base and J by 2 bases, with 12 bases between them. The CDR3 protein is CASSVTENGQETQYF. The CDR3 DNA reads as TGTGCCAGCAGCGTAACGGAGAATGGTCAAGAGACCCAGTACTTC.

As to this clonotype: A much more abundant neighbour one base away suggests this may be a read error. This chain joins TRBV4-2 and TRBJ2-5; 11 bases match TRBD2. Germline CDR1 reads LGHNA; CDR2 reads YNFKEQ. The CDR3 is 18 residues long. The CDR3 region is CAGSDPTSGIGWGETQYF. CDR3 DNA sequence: TGTGCCGGCAGCGACCCGACTAGCGGGATAGGTTGGGGAGAGACCCAGTACTTC.

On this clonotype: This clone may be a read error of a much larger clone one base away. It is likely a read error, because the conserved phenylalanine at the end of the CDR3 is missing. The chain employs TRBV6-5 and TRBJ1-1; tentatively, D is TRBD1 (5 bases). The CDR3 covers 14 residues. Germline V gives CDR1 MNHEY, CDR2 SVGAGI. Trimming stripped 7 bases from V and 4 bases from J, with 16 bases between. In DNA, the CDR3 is TGTGCCAGCATCATGACAGCTTTGGGCACTGAAGCTTTCTCT. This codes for CASIMTALGTEAFS.

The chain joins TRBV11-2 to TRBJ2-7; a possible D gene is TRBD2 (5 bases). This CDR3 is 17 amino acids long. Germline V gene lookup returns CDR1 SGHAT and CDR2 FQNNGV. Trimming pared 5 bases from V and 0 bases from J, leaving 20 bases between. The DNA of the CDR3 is TGTGCCAGCAGCCCACTAGGCAGCTGGACGAGCTCCTACGAGCAGTACTTC. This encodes CASSPLGSWTSSYEQYF.

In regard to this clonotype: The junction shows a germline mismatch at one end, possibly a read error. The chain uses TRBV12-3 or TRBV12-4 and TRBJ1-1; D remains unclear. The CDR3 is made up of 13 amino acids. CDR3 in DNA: TGTGCCAGCAGTCTCATACAGAACACTGAAGCTTACTTT. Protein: CASSLIQNTEAYF.